This T cell receptor beta chain appears in the sequencing data of a study of blood T cell repertoires in COVID-19. Study information: Some COVID-19 samples were acute and others convalescent; all came from the United States, Italy and Spain.

CDR1 SGHRS and CDR2 YFSETQ come from the germline V gene. Trimming removed 2 bases from V and 5 bases from J, with 11 bases in between. This CDR3 region has 15 residues. Authors' data handling: How many nucleated cells were present was estimated from reference gene primer amplification. Measured with immunoSEQ multiplex PCR; TCRdb has only the in-frame clones, and not every one. Clone size and the V and J calls come from that table; the DNA yielded D and trimming. The repertoire holds some 200,000 clones, with roughly four fifths as singletons. Participants were aged roughly 18 to 90 years, lived in 24 US areas, and enrolled virtually. Each recovered donor of Cohort 3 presented with two negative PCRs, clearance, or symptom resolution.

The sequencing sample was made of PBMCs or T cells enriched from blood (not recorded which). The chain recombines TRBV5-1 with TRBJ1-6; D is perhaps TRBD1 (6 bases). The TCR was taken from a man aged 35-49 years who had recovered from COVID-19. In DNA, the CDR3 is TGCGCCAGCAGCTTATATGGGGGCGATAATTCACCCCTCCACTTT. Residues: CASSLYGGDNSPLHF.